Given below is one T cell receptor beta chain in context. Its antigen is unknown. Template switching created a universal primer site, and the cDNA included unique molecular identifiers. TCRdb called the 5' RACE reads again in MiXCR, with one record for every CDR3 protein. The profile shows 420,000 or so distinct CDR3 sequences, around 18% of them singletons. The record originates from a study of identical twins. CDR1 DFQATT and CDR2 SNEGSKA come from the germline V gene (reference sequence). V was trimmed by 5 bases and J by 8 bases, leaving 16 bases between them. CDR3 size: 13 residues. Study-level findings and limits: Monozygotic twin pairs showed more out-of-frame TCR alpha sharing than models estimated.

The chain recombines TRBV20-1 with TRBJ2-4; D is unclear. The sequence came from a man over 45 in good health. Sequenced: naive T cells sorted from blood. The CDR3 reads CSAFDPLRDIQYF. In DNA form, the CDR3 reads TGCAGTGCTTTCGATCCGTTACGGGACATTCAGTACTTC.